These 27 T cell receptor beta chains were sequenced from one sample in a study of cytomegalovirus exposure and HLA in healthy donors. PCR amplification relied on 60 Vbeta primers (plus 13 Jbeta primers). Clones were sequenced by immunoSEQ multiplex PCR, and TCRdb holds only the in-frame ones, with some missing. The sample table sets out 50,000 to 60,000 clones. Sequencing used PBMCs. The receptors originated from a male donor in good health and CMV-seronegative.

This chain links TRBV6-5 with TRBJ2-3; perhaps TRBD2 as D (5 bases). Germline V CDR1 and CDR2: MNHEY, SVGAGI. There are 14 residues in the CDR3. Trimming took 3 bases from V and 4 from J, leaving 11 bases between them. CDR3 amino acids: CASSYFIASDTQYF. In DNA form, the CDR3 reads TGTGCCAGCAGTTATTTCATAGCGTCAGATACGCAGTATTTT.

J is TRBJ1-2 and V is TRBV27; D is unresolved. Germline CDR1 and CDR2: MNHEY and SMNVEV (reference sequence). Between the trimmed V and J ends, which lost 5 bases and 4 bases, there was a span of 17 bases. The length of the CDR3 is 15 residues. The CDR3 reads CASSEGGTAAYGYTF. DNA of the CDR3: TGTGCCAGCAGTGAGGGCGGCACAGCTGCCTATGGCTACACCTTC.

This sequence joins TRBV27 and TRBJ2-7; 12 bases are a match to TRBD2. CDR1 and CDR2 (germline): MNHEY, SMNVEV (reference sequence). The CDR3 sequence is 14 residues long. The V gene end was trimmed by 5 bases and the J gene end by 2 bases; junction bases not matched to a gene: 1. CDR3 sequence (DNA): TGTGCCAGCAGTCTAGCGGGAGGGCCCTACGAGCAGTACTTC. It codes for CASSLAGGPYEQYF.

CDR3 sequence (DNA): TGTGCCAGTAGTTTCGGGACAGGGAGCTCCTACGAGCAGTACTTC. Translating it yields CASSFGTGSSYEQYF. V gene TRBV19 combines with J gene TRBJ2-5; 9 bases match TRBD1. The J call is doubtful: the DNA matches TRBJ2-7 better. The germline V gene has CDR1 LNHDA and CDR2 SQIVND (reference sequence). The CDR3 is made up of 15 amino acids.

The chain joins TRBV7-9 to TRBJ2-6; D might be TRBD1 (5 bases). The germline gives CDR1 SEHNR, CDR2 FQNEAQ (reference sequence). V dropped 5 bases and J dropped 1 base, with 9 bases sitting between them. The CDR3 is 15 amino acids. The CDR3 coding sequence is TGTGCCAGCAGCCGACGGACATCTGGGGCCAACGTCCTGACTTTC. Protein product: CASSRRTSGANVLTF. Based on the CDR3 plus reference TRBV7-9 and TRBJ2-6, the full variable domain is DTGVSQNPRHKITKRGQNVTFRCDPISEHNRLYWYRQTLGQGPEFLTYFQNEAQLEKSRLLSDRFSAERPKGSFSTLEIQRTEQGDSAMYLCASSRRTSGANVLTFGAGSRLTVL.

The chain employs TRBV19 and TRBJ2-7, with D maybe TRBD2 (5 bases). V lost 3 bases and J 7 bases, leaving 19 bases between the germline ends. This CDR3 is 15 amino acids long. Germline V CDR1 and CDR2: LNHDA, SQIVND (reference sequence). CDR3 sequence reads: CASSMEESPLEEQYF. The CDR3 nucleotides read TGTGCCAGTAGTATGGAGGAATCCCCTCTTGAGGAGCAGTACTTC. The full variable domain, completed using reference TRBV19 and TRBJ2-7, is DGGITQSPKYLFRKEGQNVTLSCEQNLNHDAMYWYRQDPGQGLRLIYYSQIVNDFQKGDIAEGYSVSREKKESFPLTVTSAQKNPTAFYLCASSMEESPLEEQYFGPGTRLTVT.

Comment on this clone: Within the sample, other DNA sequences also encode this same CDR3. This chain links TRBV30 with TRBJ2-1; maybe TRBD2 (6 bases). The CDR3 extends over 12 amino acids. Trimming removed 5 bases from V and 10 bases from J, with 15 bases in between. Germline CDR1 GTSNPN, CDR2 SVGIG (reference sequence). The CDR3 DNA reads as TGTGCCTGGGGCTTCTCGGGGGTAGAGCAGTTCTTC. Translating gives CAWGFSGVEQFF.

The chain uses TRBV28 and TRBJ1-2, with 7 bases that match TRBD1. The germline V gene has CDR1 MDHEN and CDR2 SYDVKM. The CDR3 has 14 amino acids. The V segment lost 6 bases and the J segment 8 bases; nucleotides outside the gene matches: 12. CDR3 amino acids: CASSPKGQIYGYTF. The CDR3 DNA reads TGTGCCAGCAGCCCTAAGGGACAGATATACGGCTACACCTTC.

The chain has TRBV30 and TRBJ2-2, with D uncertain. The CDR3 contains 12 residues. Looked up from germline, CDR1 is GTSNPN and CDR2 is SVGIG (reference sequence). V lost 0 bases and J 5 bases, leaving 4 bases between the germline ends. CDR3 loop: CAWSVLTGELFF. The CDR3 coding sequence is TGTGCCTGGAGTGTACTTACCGGGGAGCTGTTTTTT. Looking up the rest from reference TRBV30 and TRBJ2-2 gives the full variable domain: SQTIHQWPATLVQPVGSPLSLECTVEGTSNPNLYWYRQAAGRGLQLLFYSVGIGQISSEVPQNLSASRPQDRQFILSSKKLLLSDSGFYLCAWSVLTGELFFGEGSRLTVL.

The V gene is TRBV7-2, the J gene TRBJ1-1, with no clear D. Germline assignment: CDR1 SGHTA and CDR2 FQGNSA. V was trimmed by 4 bases and J by 1 base, leaving 10 bases between them. The CDR3 spans 14 residues. CDR3 DNA sequence: TGTGCCAGCAGCTCCAGTGCAGGGAACACTGAAGCTTTCTTT. It codes for CASSSSAGNTEAFF.

The chain combines TRBV6-1 with TRBJ2-7; D might be TRBD2 (6 bases). In germline, CDR1 is MNHNS, CDR2 SASEGT. CDR3 size: 14 residues. Deletions cut 6 bases from V and 3 bases from J, with 15 bases between. The chain's CDR3 is CASRGWGDGYEQYF. The CDR3 DNA reads as TGTGCCAGCAGGGGTTGGGGGGACGGCTACGAGCAGTACTTC.

The chain couples TRBV9 to TRBJ2-3, with D possibly TRBD1 on 5 matching bases. The CDR3 loop spans 14 amino acids. V dropped 2 bases and J dropped 5 bases, with 12 bases sitting between them. Germline CDR1 SGDLS, CDR2 YYNGEE. This CDR3 reads CASSVGRAEDTQYF. CDR3 DNA: TGTGCCAGCAGCGTCGGCAGGGCGGAAGATACGCAGTATTTT.

The rearrangement joins TRBV28 to TRBJ1-4; TRBD1 aligns across 7 bases. The CDR3 runs 13 residues. CDR1 MDHEN and CDR2 SYDVKM come from the germline V gene. V trimming: 5 bases; J trimming: 6 bases; junction bases outside the gene matches: 3. CDR3 in amino acids: CASSTGVDEKLFF. In nucleotides, the CDR3 is TGTGCCAGCAGTACAGGGGTTGATGAAAAACTGTTTTTT.

The chain's CDR3 is CASSEPGQGLDTQYF. The CDR3 DNA follows: TGTGCCAGCAGTGAACCGGGACAGGGATTAGATACGCAGTATTTT. The chain joins TRBV7-2 to TRBJ2-3; 9 nucleotides agree with TRBD1. The CDR3 sequence is 15 residues long. From germline, CDR1 is SGHTA and CDR2 FQGNSA. V dropped 6 bases and J dropped 5; count of bases not matched to a gene: 9.

The V call is TRBV6-5, the J call TRBJ1-2, with 8 bases lining up with TRBD1. The V gene's germline CDR1 is MNHEY and CDR2 SVGAGI. This CDR3 is built from 15 residues. J gave up 2 bases and V 6 bases, and 8 bases lay outside the gene matches. This CDR3 reads CASRTGDRINYGYTF. The CDR3 DNA sequence: TGTGCCAGCAGAACGGGGGACAGGATCAACTATGGCTACACCTTC.

The rearrangement uses TRBV18 and TRBJ2-7, with 7 bases that match TRBD1. The CDR3 extends over 16 amino acids. Trimming cost V 4 bases and J 5 bases; bases outside gene matches: 14. The germline CDR1 and CDR2 sequences are KGHSH and LQKENI. The CDR3 DNA sequence: TGTGCCAGCTCACGCGCCTTAAGACAGGGATTCCACGAGCAGTACTTC. It translates to CASSRALRQGFHEQYF.

The CDR3 sequence: CASSRAPTGAATQPQHF. The DNA of the CDR3 is TGTGCCAGCAGTAGGGCCCCCACAGGGGCGGCGACTCAGCCCCAGCATTTT. The chain has TRBV28 and TRBJ1-5, with TRBD1 matching 7 bases. Germline loops: CDR1 MDHEN, CDR2 SYDVKM. This CDR3 contains 17 residues. V shed 5 bases and J 6 bases; nucleotides not matched to a gene: 16.

The rearrangement links TRBV15 to TRBJ1-2; 9 bases fit TRBD1. The CDR3 loop spans 15 amino acids. With V trimmed by 1 base and J by 6 bases, 6 bases remained unmatched. Germline V gene sequence: CDR1 LNHNV, CDR2 YYDKDF (reference sequence). The CDR3 spells CATSRVGTGRDGYTF. The CDR3, as DNA: TGTGCCACCAGCAGAGTGGGGACAGGGCGCGATGGCTACACCTTC.

The V call is TRBV30, the J call TRBJ1-3; 8 nucleotides match TRBD1. In germline, CDR1 is GTSNPN, CDR2 SVGIG (reference sequence). Losses at the gene ends were 7 bases for V and 2 bases for J; bases not matched to a gene: 1. The length of the CDR3 is 12 residues. In nucleotides, the CDR3 is TGTGCCTTACAGGGGGCTGGAAACACCATATATTTT. This gives the protein CALQGAGNTIYF.

The chain combines TRBV19 with TRBJ2-1; 10 bases line up with TRBD2. The germline V gene has CDR1 LNHDA and CDR2 SQIVND (reference sequence). V dropped 3 bases and J dropped 7; count of bases not matched to a gene: 3. CDR3 length: 14 amino acids. CDR3 nucleotide sequence: TGTGCCAGTAGTATTATTAGCGGGGGGAATGAGCAGTTCTTC. Translated, it gives CASSIISGGNEQFF.

The chain links TRBV6-5 to TRBJ1-4; D perhaps matches TRBD1 (6 bases). V shed 5 bases and J shed 7 bases, with 17 bases lying between them. The CDR3 has 15 residues. CDR1 is MNHEY and CDR2 is SVGAGI in the germline V gene. This CDR3 reads CASSAAGAGSEKLFF. The CDR3 DNA reads as TGTGCCAGCAGTGCCGCAGGGGCTGGGAGTGAAAAACTGTTTTTT.

CDR3 nucleotides: TGTGCCAGCAGGGACGGTCGGGGGGAAGAGACCCAGTACTTC. Its translation: CASRDGRGEETQYF. The chain combines TRBV2 with TRBJ2-5, with TRBD2 matching 7 bases. The CDR3 sequence is 14 residues long. The junction had 7 bases not matched to a gene; V was cut back by 6 bases and J by 3 bases. Per germline, CDR1 SNHLY and CDR2 FYNNEI.

The rearrangement uses TRBV29-1 and TRBJ2-5, with D tentatively TRBD2 (6 bases). The CDR3 length is 12 residues. Per the germline V gene, CDR1 is SQVTM and CDR2 is ANQGSEA. Trimming stripped 6 bases from V and 5 bases from J, with 13 bases between. The CDR3 loop reads CSVTRVGETQYF. CDR3 sequence (DNA): TGCAGCGTGACTAGGGTGGGGGAGACCCAGTACTTC.

The chain employs TRBV7-9 and TRBJ2-5; 7 nucleotides align to TRBD1. Near its end, the DNA agrees better with TRBJ2-7, so the J call may be wrong. This CDR3 is built from 12 residues. CDR1 and CDR2 (germline): SEHNR, FQNEAQ (reference sequence). The CDR3 DNA is TGTGCCAGCAGCACTACAGGGGTCGAGCAGTACTTC. Its protein product is CASSTTGVEQYF.

The chain has TRBV6-5 and TRBJ2-7; D unresolved. This CDR3 contains 14 residues. Trimming cost V 5 bases and J 2 bases, with 13 bases left between them. From germline, CDR1 is MNHEY and CDR2 SVGAGI. The CDR3 DNA reads as TGTGCCAGCAGTCCCAGGTCGGTCGCCTACGAGCAGTACTTC. This gives the protein CASSPRSVAYEQYF.

Judged by frequency, this clone is medium-sized. The chain joins TRBV4-2 to TRBJ2-7, with 8 bases identical to TRBD1. The CDR3 extends over 16 amino acids. The V segment lost 5 bases and the J segment 0 bases; nucleotides outside the gene matches: 9. The germline V gene has CDR1 LGHNA and CDR2 YNFKEQ. CDR3 amino acids: CASSYTTGADSYEQYF. The CDR3 nucleotides are TGTGCCAGCAGCTATACGACAGGGGCCGACTCCTACGAGCAGTACTTC.

The V call is TRBV4-2, the J call TRBJ2-1; TRBD2 aligns across 14 bases. V shed 4 bases, J shed 6 bases, and the junction held 14 bases outside the gene matches. Germline V lookup: CDR1 LGHNA, CDR2 YNFKEQ. This CDR3 region has 19 residues. The CDR3: CASSPRGTSGGNLGNEQFF. In DNA, the CDR3 is TGTGCCAGCAGCCCCAGGGGGACTAGCGGGGGAAACCTGGGCAATGAGCAGTTCTTC.